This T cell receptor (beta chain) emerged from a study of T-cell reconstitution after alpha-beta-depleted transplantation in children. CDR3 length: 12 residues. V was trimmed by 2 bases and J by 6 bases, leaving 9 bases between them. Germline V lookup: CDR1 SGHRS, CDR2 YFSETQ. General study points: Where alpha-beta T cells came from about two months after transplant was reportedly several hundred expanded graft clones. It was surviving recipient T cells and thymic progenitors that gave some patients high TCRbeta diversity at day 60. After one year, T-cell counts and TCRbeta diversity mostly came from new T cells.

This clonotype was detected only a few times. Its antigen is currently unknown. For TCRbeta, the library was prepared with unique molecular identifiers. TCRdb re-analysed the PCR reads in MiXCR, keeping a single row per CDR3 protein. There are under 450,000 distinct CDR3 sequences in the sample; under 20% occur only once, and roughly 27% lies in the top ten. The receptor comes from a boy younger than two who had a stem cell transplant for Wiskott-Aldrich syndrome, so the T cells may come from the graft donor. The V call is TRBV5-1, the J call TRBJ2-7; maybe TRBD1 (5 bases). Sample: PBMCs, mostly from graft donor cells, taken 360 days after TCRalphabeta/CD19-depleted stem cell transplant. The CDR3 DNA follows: TGCGCCAGCAGCTTCCAGGGAAGCGAGCAGTACTTC. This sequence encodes CASSFQGSEQYF.